The sequence of this TCR beta chain was determined in a study of Ad26.COV2.S vaccination and SARS-CoV-2 variants. The study's findings and limits: Ad26.COV2.S recipients had broader spike-specific TCRs (P = 0.0014).

With 0 bases removed from V and 8 bases from J, the gap between germline ends came to 5 bases. The germline CDR1 and CDR2 sequences are MNHEY and SMNVEV (reference sequence). CDR3 size: 11 residues. Note on this clone: As yet, its antigen is unknown.

Assay: immunoSEQ multiplex PCR; the TCRdb copy retains only in-frame clones and omits some. Among about 180,000 clones listed, 87% were seen once. The gene calls are TRBV27 and TRBJ2-7; D remains ambiguous. The sequence was collected from a human donor who had recovered from COVID-19. The input for sequencing was peripheral blood, taken after recovery from COVID-19. The CDR3 sequence: CASSLSGQQYF. In DNA, the CDR3 is TGTGCCAGCAGTTTATCAGGGCAGCAGTACTTC.